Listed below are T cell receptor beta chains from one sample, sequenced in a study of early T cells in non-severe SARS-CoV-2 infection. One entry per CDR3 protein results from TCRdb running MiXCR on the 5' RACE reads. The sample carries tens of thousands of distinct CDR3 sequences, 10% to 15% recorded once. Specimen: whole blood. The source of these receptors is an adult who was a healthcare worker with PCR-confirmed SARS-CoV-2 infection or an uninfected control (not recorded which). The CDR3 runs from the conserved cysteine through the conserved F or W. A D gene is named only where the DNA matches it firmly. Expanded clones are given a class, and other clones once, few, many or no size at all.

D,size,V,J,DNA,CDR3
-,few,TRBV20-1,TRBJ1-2,TGCAGTGCTAGAGATTTTGACAGCTACTATGGCTACACCTTC,CSARDFDSYYGYTF
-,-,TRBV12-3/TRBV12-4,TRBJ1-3,TGTGCCAGCAGCCTGGCCCTATTTGGAAACACCATATATTTT,CASSLALFGNTIYF
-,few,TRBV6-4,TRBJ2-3,TGTGCCAGCAGTCACCGGGACCTCACAGATACGCAGTATTTT,CASSHRDLTDTQYF
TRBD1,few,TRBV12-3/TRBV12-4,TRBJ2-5,TGTGCCAGCAGTTTTACCGGGACAGGGGGTAAAGAGACCCAGTACTTC,CASSFTGTGGKETQYF
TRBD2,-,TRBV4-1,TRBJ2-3,TGCGCCAGCAGCCAGGGAACTAGCGCCACCACGGGAGCGCAGTATTTT,CASSQGTSATTGAQYF
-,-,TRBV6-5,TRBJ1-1,TGTGCCAGCAGTCCCAACGTGAACACTGAAGCTTTCTTT,CASSPNVNTEAFF
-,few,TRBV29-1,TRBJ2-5,TGCAGCGTTGAAACATACCTACAAGAGACCCAGTACTTC,CSVETYLQETQYF
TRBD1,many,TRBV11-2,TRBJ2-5,TGTGCCAGCAGCCATTACAGGGGACCCCTCGTGACCCAGTACTTC,CASSHYRGPLVTQYF
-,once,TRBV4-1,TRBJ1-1,TGCGCCAGCAGCCAAGACAGGATGACTGAAGCTTTCTTT,CASSQDRMTEAFF
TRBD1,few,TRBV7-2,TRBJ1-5,TGTGCCAGCAGCTTAGACGGGACAGTCAATCAGCCCCAGCATTTT,CASSLDGTVNQPQHF
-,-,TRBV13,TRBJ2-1,TGTGCCAGCAGCTTAAGCGGTAAAAGGGGGTTCTTC,CASSLSGKRGFF
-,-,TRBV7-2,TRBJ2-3,TGTGCCAGCAGCTCATGGAGAAGCACAGATACGCAGTATTTT,CASSSWRSTDTQYF
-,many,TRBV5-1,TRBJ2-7,TGCGCCAGCAGCGTTCAGGGAAGGAACGAGCAGTACTTC,CASSVQGRNEQYF
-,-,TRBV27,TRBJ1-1,TGTGCCAGCAGTTTATCCAGCCTCCGGGTAGCTGCCCTAACGAACACTGAAGCTTTCTTT,CASSLSSLRVAALTNTEAFF
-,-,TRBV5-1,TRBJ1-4,TGCGCCAGCAGCTTGGAAAGAGGGGATGAAAAACTGTTTTTT,CASSLERGDEKLFF
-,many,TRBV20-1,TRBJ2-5,TGCAGTGCTTCGGGAAACACCGACCAAGAGACCCAGTACTTC,CSASGNTDQETQYF
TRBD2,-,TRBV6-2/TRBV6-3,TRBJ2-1,TGTGCCAGCAGATCCCTAGCGGGAGGGCCCCAGAATGAGCAGTTCTTC,CASRSLAGGPQNEQFF
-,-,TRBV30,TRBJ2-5,TGTGCCTGGAGTGGTGGGACCCAGTACTTC,CAWSGGTQYF
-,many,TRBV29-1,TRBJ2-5,TGCAGCGCAGGACACTGGGGAGAGACCCAGTACTTC,CSAGHWGETQYF
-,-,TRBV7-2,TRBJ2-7,TGTGCCAGCAGCGCATCTTGGAGGTACGAGCAGTACTTC,CASSASWRYEQYF